The 18 T cell receptor beta chains presented below share a single source sample, sequenced in a study of T cells in Graves' hyperthyroidism and ophthalmopathy. RNA transcripts provided the source from which TCR beta CDR3 regions were amplified. First-round RT-PCR targeting the TCR CDR3 was performed with the HTBI primer set. TCRdb analysed the multiplex PCR reads with MiXCR anew, one entry per CDR3 protein. The sample lists hundreds of thousands of distinct CDR3 sequences, 24% occurring once. Material for sequencing was blood. The receptor source for this set is a woman under 40 with Graves' ophthalmopathy.

Many counts were recorded for this clonotype. The chain has TRBV27 and TRBJ1-1, with TRBD1 as a possible D gene (6 bases). V was trimmed by 5 bases and J by 9 bases, leaving 13 bases between them. The germline V gene encodes CDR1 MNHEY and CDR2 SMNVEV (reference sequence). CDR3 length: 12 amino acids. The CDR3 sequence: CASSRYREQAFF. For the CDR3, the DNA is TGTGCCAGCAGTCGATACAGGGAACAAGCTTTCTTT.

The chain combines TRBV5-1 with TRBJ1-3; weak D call: TRBD1 (6 bases). The V and J ends lost 4 bases and 2 bases respectively, with 16 bases between them. Germline V gene lookup returns CDR1 SGHRS and CDR2 YFSETQ. The CDR3 is 16 amino acids. The CDR3 bases are TGCGCCAGCAGCGGGGGGGGGACATCGACTGGAAACACCATATATTTT. It translates to CASSGGGTSTGNTIYF.

This clonotype has a count of ten or more. V usage is TRBV24-1 and J usage is TRBJ2-7; no definite D call. Germline V CDR1 and CDR2: KGHDR, SFDVKD. This CDR3 comprises 15 residues. V was cut by 4 bases and J by 3 bases, with 15 bases left in between. CDR3 nucleotide sequence: TGTGCCACCAGTGACCCCCACCTGAGTAGCTACGAGCAGTACTTC. This gives the protein CATSDPHLSSYEQYF.

Many counts were recorded for this clonotype. The chain links TRBV20-1 to TRBJ1-2; 12 nucleotides agree with TRBD1. V was pared by 6 bases and J by 8 bases, with 10 bases of the junction left unmatched. The CDR3 runs 14 residues. Germline V CDR1 and CDR2: DFQATT, SNEGSKA (reference sequence). CDR3 region: CSAPGTGGAWGYTF. The CDR3, as DNA: TGCAGTGCGCCTGGGACAGGGGGCGCGTGGGGCTACACCTTC.

This clonotype was observed at least ten times. This chain links TRBV19 with TRBJ2-7, with 10 bases identical to TRBD1. The junction had 4 bases not matched to a gene; V was cut back by 3 bases and J by 5 bases. Looked up from germline, CDR1 is LNHDA and CDR2 is SQIVND (reference sequence). The length of the CDR3 is 14 residues. CDR3 in amino acids: CASSIGTGDDEQYF. In DNA form, the CDR3 reads TGTGCCAGTAGTATCGGGACAGGGGATGACGAGCAGTACTTC. Based on the CDR3 plus reference TRBV19 and TRBJ2-7, the full variable domain is DGGITQSPKYLFRKEGQNVTLSCEQNLNHDAMYWYRQDPGQGLRLIYYSQIVNDFQKGDIAEGYSVSREKKESFPLTVTSAQKNPTAFYLCASSIGTGDDEQYFGPGTRLTVT.

The table lists this clonotype with many counts. V and J are TRBV5-1 and TRBJ2-6; the D gene is possibly TRBD2 (5 bases). V lost 0 bases, J lost 0 bases, and 10 bases lay in between. The germline V gene has CDR1 SGHRS and CDR2 YFSETQ. This CDR3 has 17 residues. The CDR3 here is CASSLERAGSGANVLTF. Written as DNA, the CDR3 is TGCGCCAGCAGCTTGGAGAGGGCGGGCTCTGGGGCCAACGTCCTGACTTTC.

Regarding this clonotype: This may be a read error: a much more frequent sequence differs by one nucleotide. The chain has TRBV27 and TRBJ1-2; D perhaps matches TRBD1 (5 bases). CDR3 length equals 15 residues. Germline V gives CDR1 MNHEY, CDR2 SMNVEV (reference sequence). CDR3 amino acids: CAISGGQGFNYGYTF. The CDR3 coding sequence is TGTGCCATCAGTGGAGGGCAGGGATTTAACTATGGCTACACCTTC.

This clonotype showed up many times. J is TRBJ1-1 and V is TRBV2; no clear D. This CDR3 contains 12 residues. CDR1 and CDR2 (germline): SNHLY, FYNNEI. V was cut by 5 bases and J by 7 bases, with 11 bases left in between. The CDR3 region is CASSYTVDEAFF. The CDR3 region has the DNA TGTGCCAGCAGTTACACGGTGGATGAAGCTTTCTTT.

The chain joins TRBV7-9 to TRBJ2-5; unclear D gene. V was cut by 1 base and J by 0 bases, with 9 bases left in between. CDR1 and CDR2 from the germline V gene are SEHNR and FQNEAQ (reference sequence). The CDR3 contains 15 residues. CDR3: CASSLDGQNQETQYF. The DNA for the CDR3 is TGTGCCAGCAGCTTAGACGGCCAGAACCAAGAGACCCAGTACTTC. The full variable domain, its missing parts supplied by reference TRBV7-9 and TRBJ2-5, is DTGVSQNPRHKITKRGQNVTFRCDPISEHNRLYWYRQTLGQGPEFLTYFQNEAQLEKSRLLSDRFSAERPKGSFSTLEIQRTEQGDSAMYLCASSLDGQNQETQYFGPGTRLLVL.

This clonotype was seen ten or more times. The rearrangement joins TRBV6-5 to TRBJ1-3, with TRBD1 matching 12 bases. The J segment lost 6 bases and the V segment lost 6 bases, leaving 3 bases of the junction unmatched. The length of the CDR3 is 14 residues. Germline V gene lookup returns CDR1 MNHEY and CDR2 SVGAGI. The CDR3 loop reads CASSPGQGANTIYF. CDR3 nucleotides: TGTGCCAGCAGCCCGGGACAGGGGGCAAACACCATATATTTT.

This clonotype appeared many times. The rearrangement links TRBV5-1 to TRBJ2-7; D call uncertain. There are 15 residues in the CDR3. Germline V gives CDR1 SGHRS, CDR2 YFSETQ. Trimming left V 1 base short and J 6 bases short, with 17 bases between. The CDR3 DNA reads as TGCGCCAGCAGCTTGCTTGGGCAGGAAGGTTTCGAGCAGTACTTC. It encodes CASSLLGQEGFEQYF.

The chain is built from TRBV28 and TRBJ2-7, with D perhaps matching TRBD1 (5 bases). The germline V and J ends were trimmed by 8 bases and 0 bases, with 14 bases remaining between them. The CDR3 covers 14 residues. Germline CDR1 and CDR2: MDHEN and SYDVKM. The CDR3 DNA reads as TGTGCCAGCGTCTCAAGGGGAACCTCCTACGAGCAGTACTTC. Amino acids: CASVSRGTSYEQYF.

As regards this clonotype: The conserved phenylalanine or tryptophan normally closing the CDR3 is absent here, so this likely arose from a read error. The chain is built from TRBV6-1 and TRBJ1-1; 7 bases are shared with TRBD1. J gave up 6 bases and V 5 bases, and 6 bases lay outside the gene matches. CDR3 length: 13 amino acids. The germline CDR1 and CDR2 sequences are MNHNS and SASEGT. This CDR3 is CASSTTGTAEAFY. The CDR3 DNA reads TGTGCCAGCAGTACGACAGGGACCGCTGAAGCTTTCTAT.

The rearrangement links TRBV10-3 to TRBJ2-7; 11 bases match TRBD2. The CDR3 totals 16 residues. Trimming removed 4 bases from V and 6 bases from J; junction bases left unmatched: 11. In germline, CDR1 is ENHRY, CDR2 SYGVKD. This CDR3 reads CAISAGTSGEGPEQYF. In DNA form, the CDR3 reads TGTGCCATCAGTGCCGGGACTAGCGGAGAGGGCCCCGAGCAGTACTTC.

This clonotype was seen repeatedly, ten times or more. The V gene is TRBV30, the J gene TRBJ1-2; 8 nucleotides match TRBD1. Germline V lookup: CDR1 GTSNPN, CDR2 SVGIG (reference sequence). The CDR3 loop spans 14 amino acids. CDR3 in amino acids: CAWLSVRGRGGYTF. CDR3 nucleotides: TGTGCTTGGCTTTCCGTCAGGGGGCGAGGTGGCTACACCTTC.

The chain combines TRBV11-2 with TRBJ2-7, with TRBD2 identical over 8 bases. The CDR3 has 18 amino acids. The V segment lost 5 bases and the J segment 2 bases; nucleotides outside the gene matches: 17. The germline CDR1 and CDR2 sequences are SGHAT and FQNNGV. CDR3 bases: TGTGCCAGCAGCGTCATCCGGAGGGCTAGCGGGCCTCCCTACGAGCAGTACTTC. Translating it yields CASSVIRRASGPPYEQYF.

At least ten counts were recorded for this clonotype. The V and J genes are TRBV24-1 and TRBJ1-1; 7 positions agree with TRBD1. This CDR3 spans 15 amino acids. V lost 3 bases to trimming and J lost 4 bases; unmatched junction nucleotides: 7. Germline-derived CDR1 and CDR2 are KGHDR and SFDVKD. CDR3 sequence: CATSDMTGRSTEAFF. The CDR3 bases are TGTGCCACCAGTGATATGACAGGGCGGAGCACTGAAGCTTTCTTT.

The rearrangement joins TRBV3-1 to TRBJ2-7; the D gene is possibly TRBD1 (7 bases). Between the trimmed V and J ends, which lost 4 bases and 1 base, there was a span of 14 bases. Looked up from germline, CDR1 is LGHDT and CDR2 is YNNKEL (reference sequence). The CDR3 contains 15 residues. CDR3 coding DNA: TGTGCCAGCAGCCTTCGGGGGACAGCTTCCTACGAGCAGTACTTC. Translated: CASSLRGTASYEQYF.